This TCR beta chain is drawn from a study of post-analysis software for immune sequencing data. Study outcomes and limitations: Controls had lower frequencies than patients of roughly five TRBV segments, which included TRBV5-6, TRBV5-1 and TRBV20-1. Those samples that were prepared in the same batch co-clustered strongly by F measure. People with multiple sclerosis had a significantly lower normalized Chao1 diversity than controls did.

Unique-molecular-identifier-tagged TCR beta cDNA libraries were used. TCRdb reprocessed the PCR reads with MiXCR, giving one entry per CDR3 protein. Of approximately 360,000 distinct CDR3 sequences listed, less than 35% are singletons. Trimming left V 1 base short and J 0 bases short, with 14 bases between. Germline values: CDR1 SNHLY, CDR2 FYNNEI. This CDR3 is built from 17 residues. On this clonotype: No antigen is known for it.

The receptor was derived from a girl aged 10-17 years with multiple sclerosis. The chain carries TRBV2 and TRBJ2-3; TRBD1 might be the D (6 bases). The sequenced sample consisted of blood. CDR3 in amino acids: CASSEGRTVPSTDTQYF. The CDR3 bases are TGTGCCAGCAGTGAAGGGCGGACAGTCCCTAGCACAGATACGCAGTATTTT.